Listed here are 5 T cell receptor beta chains from one sample, sequenced in a study of identical twins. Via MiXCR, TCRdb re-called the 5' RACE reads, giving one row per CDR3 protein. The sample holds 550,000 to 700,000 distinct CDR3 sequences, 21% seen once. This sample was also put to use in a study of T cells expressing NK-cell markers.

Material for sequencing was PBMCs. The receptors derive from a woman aged 18-29 years in good health.

This clonotype was seen a handful of times. The J gene is TRBJ2-7, the V gene TRBV9; no definite D call. V lost 0 bases and J lost 0, with 7 bases in between. Germline-derived CDR1 and CDR2 are SGDLS and YYNGEE. The CDR3 length is 14 residues. The CDR3 DNA reads TGTGCCAGCAGCGTAGCTACAGACTCCTACGAGCAGTACTTC. Residues: CASSVATDSYEQYF.

The CDR3 sequence: CASSSDRGRDTGELFF. CDR3 bases: TGTGCCAGCAGTTCGGACAGGGGGCGAGACACCGGGGAGCTGTTTTTT. V usage is TRBV12-3 or TRBV12-4 and J usage is TRBJ2-2, with 11 bases matching TRBD1. Trimming cost V 4 bases and J 3 bases; bases outside gene matches: 4. The CDR3 consists of 16 residues.

The rearrangement uses TRBV7-2 and TRBJ2-4; D remains ambiguous. The CDR3 extends over 15 amino acids. With 1 base removed from V and 2 bases from J, the gap between germline ends came to 9 bases. From germline, CDR1 is SGHTA and CDR2 FQGNSA. The CDR3 bases are TGTGCCAGCAGCTTAGATGTAGGGACCAAAAACATTCAGTACTTC. Protein product: CASSLDVGTKNIQYF.

J is TRBJ2-7 and V is TRBV27; 9 positions match TRBD1. V dropped 6 bases and J dropped 6; count of bases not matched to a gene: 6. The CDR3 has 13 residues. Germline CDR1 and CDR2: MNHEY and SMNVEV (reference sequence). For the CDR3, the DNA is TGTGCCAGCAGGGGGACAGGGTTTTTCGAGCAGTACTTC. Translating gives CASRGTGFFEQYF.

This clonotype was seen only a few times. The chain has TRBV9 and TRBJ2-5, with D perhaps given as TRBD1 or TRBD2 (5 bases each). The CDR3 contains 15 residues. V dropped 4 bases and J dropped 6 bases, with 19 bases sitting between them. Germline CDR1 SGDLS, CDR2 YYNGEE. CDR3 nucleotides: TGTGCCAGCAGCCTTCAGACCGGTCCGGGGCAGACCCAGTACTTC. Residues: CASSLQTGPGQTQYF.